The 5 T cell receptor beta chains reported below all come from one sample, sequenced in a study of CD8 T cells in Susac syndrome. Reverse transcription of roughly 0.45 to 1 ug RNA used random hexamers. Via MiXCR, TCRdb re-called the immunoSEQ multiplex PCR reads, giving one row per CDR3 protein. The table lists some 170,000 distinct CDR3 sequences, less than 95% of them singletons. Source material: CD4+ T cells from PBMCs. These receptors all come from a human donor with multiple sclerosis.

The chain uses TRBV6-2 or TRBV6-3 and TRBJ2-7; 7 positions match TRBD2. This CDR3 spans 16 amino acids. Germline lookup yields CDR1 MNHEY and CDR2 SVGEGT. V lost 10 bases to trimming and J lost 5 bases; unmatched junction nucleotides: 20. This CDR3 is CATRKRGAPPTHEQYF. CDR3 nucleotides: TGTGCCACCCGGAAGCGGGGAGCCCCCCCCACCCACGAGCAGTACTTC.

The rearrangement joins TRBV29-1 to TRBJ2-2; D is unclear. The germline V gene encodes CDR1 SQVTM and CDR2 ANQGSEA. The V end was cut by 2 bases, the J end by 4 bases, with 11 bases between. There are 14 residues in the CDR3. This CDR3 is CSVESGLGTGELFF. The CDR3 DNA reads TGCAGCGTTGAATCCGGGTTGGGCACCGGGGAGCTGTTTTTT.

V is TRBV5-1 and J is TRBJ1-2; 10 bases match TRBD1. Germline CDR1 is SGHRS and CDR2 is YFSETQ. V was clipped by 4 bases and J by 2 bases; unmatched bases: 5. The CDR3 has 15 residues. The DNA for the CDR3 is TGCGCCAGCAGCAGGGACAGGGGTATAAACTATGGCTACACCTTC. This encodes CASSRDRGINYGYTF.

The V call is TRBV12-3 or TRBV12-4, the J call TRBJ2-7; weak D call: TRBD1 (5 bases). This CDR3 region has 14 residues. V gave up 6 bases and J gave up 1 base, with 13 bases separating them. This CDR3 is CASSLQDGSYEQYF. The CDR3 bases are TGTGCCAGCAGCTTACAGGACGGATCCTACGAGCAGTACTTC.

The chain carries TRBV20-1 and TRBJ1-2, with D possibly being TRBD1 (6 bases). The CDR3 loop spans 12 amino acids. V was shortened by 6 bases and J by 4 bases, with 12 bases between the two germline ends. The germline V gene has CDR1 DFQATT and CDR2 SNEGSKA (reference sequence). CDR3 protein: CSAPGETYGYTF. In nucleotides, the CDR3 is TGCAGTGCCCCAGGGGAAACCTATGGCTACACCTTC.